Shown below are 13 T cell receptor beta chains from a single sample sequenced in a study of blood T cell repertoires in COVID-19. Sequenced by immunoSEQ multiplex PCR; TCRdb stores in-frame clones only, minus some. The sample lists 180,000 or so clones; approximately 82% were seen once. The sample taken for sequencing was peripheral blood. All receptors derive from a human donor with acute or convalescent COVID-19. The donor label of this sample is uncertain.

The chain uses TRBV5-1 and TRBJ1-3; the D is unclear. With 3 bases removed from V and 0 bases from J, the gap between germline ends came to 10 bases. The length of the CDR3 is 15 residues. CDR1 SGHRS and CDR2 YFSETQ come from the germline V gene. The CDR3 sequence: CASSSMGRSGNTIYF. CDR3 nucleotide sequence: TGCGCCAGCAGCTCTATGGGCCGCTCTGGAAACACCATATATTTT.

In this sample, this clone turned up a few times. The V and J genes are TRBV2 and TRBJ2-1; D may be TRBD2 (7 bases). Deletions cut 5 bases from V and 15 bases from J, with 20 bases between. Germline CDR1 is SNHLY and CDR2 is FYNNEI. This CDR3 has 13 amino acids. CDR3 nucleotide sequence: TGTGCCAGCAGTAGGATGTTTCTCGCGGGGGCGTTCTTC. It specifies CASSRMFLAGAFF.

A few counts support this clone. The chain has TRBV12-3 or TRBV12-4 and TRBJ1-1; no firm D call. The V and J ends lost 3 bases and 3 bases respectively, with 5 bases between them. This CDR3 is built from 12 residues. CDR3 sequence reads: CASSFRDTEAFF. The DNA of the CDR3 is TGTGCCAGCAGTTTCCGGGACACTGAAGCTTTCTTT.

The chain employs TRBV3-1 (or the pseudogene TRBV3-2) and TRBJ1-1; D is unclear. V was shortened by 3 bases and J by 1 base, with 3 bases between the two germline ends. Germline lookup yields CDR1 LGHDT and CDR2 YNNKEL (reference sequence). The CDR3 contains 12 residues. The CDR3 DNA is TGTGCCAGCAGCCAGGCGAACACTGAAGCTTTCTTT. It codes for CASSQANTEAFF.

This clone showed up many times. The chain combines TRBV27 with TRBJ2-1, with 9 bases lining up with TRBD1. V trimming: 5 bases; J trimming: 4 bases; junction bases outside the gene matches: 6. In germline, CDR1 is MNHEY, CDR2 SMNVEV (reference sequence). This CDR3 region has 15 residues. For the CDR3, the DNA is TGTGCCAGCAGTCACAGGGGGCTGCAGTACAATGAGCAGTTCTTC. Amino acids: CASSHRGLQYNEQFF.

V is TRBV3-1 (or the pseudogene TRBV3-2) and J is TRBJ1-3; D is unresolved. The germline gives CDR1 LGHDT, CDR2 YNNKEL (reference sequence). The CDR3 loop spans 16 amino acids. Trimming took 1 base from V and 0 from J, leaving 10 bases between them. CDR3 sequence (DNA): TGTGCCAGCAGCCAAGTTCGGCGGAACTCTGGAAACACCATATATTTT. It specifies CASSQVRRNSGNTIYF.

This clone was counted only a few times. V is TRBV28 and J is TRBJ1-2; 7 bases are shared with TRBD1. This CDR3 is built from 15 residues. J lost 4 bases, V lost 6 bases, and 11 bases had no gene match. The germline V gene encodes CDR1 MDHEN and CDR2 SYDVKM. The CDR3 region has the DNA TGTGCCAGCAGCCGTCGACAGGGCTTCAGCTATGGCTACACCTTC. This gives the protein CASSRRQGFSYGYTF.

CDR3 protein: CASSLTSGQADTQYF. The CDR3 region has the DNA TGTGCCAGCAGCCTGACTAGCGGGCAGGCAGATACGCAGTATTTT. The V and J genes are TRBV7-9 and TRBJ2-3; 10 positions match TRBD2. V trimming: 5 bases; J trimming: 4 bases; junction bases outside the gene matches: 6. The CDR3 is 15 residues long. Germline V CDR1 and CDR2: SEHNR, FQNEAQ (reference sequence).

The chain employs TRBV30 and TRBJ2-3; 7 nucleotides align to TRBD2. The CDR3 has 15 residues. The germline V gene has CDR1 GTSNPN and CDR2 SVGIG (reference sequence). V gave up 0 bases and J gave up 1 base; unmatched junction bases: 4. The CDR3 is CAWSVEGGGTDTQYF. DNA for the CDR3: TGTGCCTGGAGTGTTGAGGGAGGGGGCACAGATACGCAGTATTTT. Together with reference TRBV30 and TRBJ2-3, the CDR3 gives the full variable domain: SQTIHQWPATLVQPVGSPLSLECTVEGTSNPNLYWYRQAAGRGLQLLFYSVGIGQISSEVPQNLSASRPQDRQFILSSKKLLLSDSGFYLCAWSVEGGGTDTQYFGPGTRLTVL.

The chain links TRBV30 to TRBJ2-2; D unclear. Germline V gene data show CDR1 as GTSNPN and CDR2 as SVGIG (reference sequence). This CDR3 region has 13 residues. V dropped 2 bases and J dropped 1 base, with 5 bases sitting between them. The CDR3: CAWSLVNTGELFF. DNA for the CDR3: TGTGCCTGGAGTTTAGTGAACACCGGGGAGCTGTTTTTT. Drawing the rest from reference TRBV30 and TRBJ2-2, the complete variable domain is SQTIHQWPATLVQPVGSPLSLECTVEGTSNPNLYWYRQAAGRGLQLLFYSVGIGQISSEVPQNLSASRPQDRQFILSSKKLLLSDSGFYLCAWSLVNTGELFFGEGSRLTVL.

The CDR3 sequence: CASSPRLAGALTGELFF. The CDR3 DNA follows: TGTGCCAGCAGTCCCAGACTAGCGGGAGCGCTCACCGGGGAGCTGTTTTTT. The chain combines TRBV28 with TRBJ2-2; TRBD2 matches at 12 bases. Per the germline V gene, CDR1 is MDHEN and CDR2 is SYDVKM. The length of the CDR3 is 17 residues. J was trimmed by 4 bases and V by 5 bases; bases with no gene match: 8.

The rearrangement joins TRBV3-1 (or the pseudogene TRBV3-2) to TRBJ1-2; maybe TRBD1 (6 bases). This CDR3 spans 14 amino acids. The germline gives CDR1 LGHDT, CDR2 YNNKEL (reference sequence). Between the trimmed V and J ends, which lost 4 bases and 4 bases, there was a span of 13 bases. The CDR3 DNA sequence: TGTGCCAGCAGCCTACTGACAGGCACCTATGGCTACACCTTC. Translating gives CASSLLTGTYGYTF.

The chain carries TRBV28 and TRBJ2-7, with D unresolved. Trimming took off 3 bases at V and 2 bases at J, with 11 bases between the two ends. Germline CDR1 MDHEN, CDR2 SYDVKM. The CDR3 runs to 14 residues. CDR3 coding DNA: TGTGCCAGCAGTTTCCCGTGGAGTGCCTACGAGCAGTACTTC. Residues: CASSFPWSAYEQYF.